The 2 T cell receptor beta chains presented below share a single source sample, sequenced in a study of T cells after yellow fever vaccination (dated by TCRdb to between 2018 and 2021). Libraries came from 5' RACE. Instrument used: Illumina HiSeq 2500. TCRdb reran the public reads through fastp at Q25 and MiXCR, keeping productive beta chains. Each entry merges the rows of one CDR3 protein and shows their most common DNA and genes. Present in this sample are roughly 500,000 distinct CDR3 sequences, 19% of which were seen just once. The ten largest clones capture roughly an eighth of the sample. According to the study, the label for this sample's treatment or condition signals: live attenuated yellow fever vaccine strain. The input for sequencing was PBMCs, taken 15 days after the yellow fever booster vaccination. The source is a man aged 30-40 years who received the YFV17D yellow fever vaccine.

This clonotype occurred a few times. The genes are TRBV6-1 and TRBJ2-3; 10 nucleotides agree with TRBD2. There are 16 residues in the CDR3. The V gene's germline CDR1 is MNHNS and CDR2 SASEGT. The J segment lost 2 bases and the V segment lost 4 bases, leaving 6 bases of the junction unmatched. Written as DNA, the CDR3 is TGTGCCAGCAGTGCCGCTGGGACTAGCGACACAGATACGCAGTATTTT. This translates into CASSAAGTSDTDTQYF.

At least ten counts were recorded for this clonotype. The chain carries TRBV5-1 and TRBJ2-7; TRBD1 aligns across 10 bases. Trimming at V came to 4 bases and at J to 2 bases, leaving 3 bases not matched to a gene. In germline, CDR1 is SGHRS, CDR2 YFSETQ. The CDR3 totals 14 residues. CDR3 bases: TGCGCCAGCAGCAGGGGACAGGGGACCTACGAGCAGTACTTC. Translating it yields CASSRGQGTYEQYF.